The entry that follows covers one T cell receptor (beta chain) sequence. Its antigen is as yet unknown. PCR amplification relied on 60 Vbeta primers (plus 13 Jbeta primers). Sequencing was performed with immunoSEQ multiplex PCR; in TCRdb, only in-frame clones are kept and a portion is missing. The sample records about 140,000 clones, roughly four fifths being singletons. These data belong to a study of cytomegalovirus exposure and HLA in healthy donors. Notes on the study in general: Previously analyzed data showed that most TCR beta V segments were productive at a frequency of about 90% or about 30%. Follow-up analysis found HLA locus-dependent TCR association rates, highest for DRB1 and lowest for HLA-C.

Donors sampled were nominally healthy, though unrecorded immune exposures were likely. This CDR3 is 14 amino acids long. Germline CDR1 reads SGDLS; CDR2 reads YYNGEE. V lost 2 bases and J lost 5, with 13 bases in between. The chain recombines TRBV9 with TRBJ2-5; TRBD2 is a possible D gene (6 bases). The material sequenced was PBMCs. This TCR came from a man aged 18 to 30 in good health and CMV-seropositive. The CDR3: CASSVSGLGETQYF. The CDR3 region has the DNA TGTGCCAGCAGCGTCTCGGGACTCGGCGAGACCCAGTACTTC.